These T cell receptor beta chains were read from a single sample in a study of blood T cell repertoires in COVID-19. TCRdb's copy holds only in-frame clones and misses some; the assay was immunoSEQ multiplex PCR. The data show around 40,000 clones, approximately 91% seen once. The sample taken for sequencing was peripheral blood. These receptors originate from a woman older than 75 with acute or convalescent COVID-19. Both conserved end residues are part of each CDR3. The order of the fields is D gene, clone size, V gene, J gene, CDR3 protein, CDR3 DNA. D genes are given only for firm matches. Part of the rows lack a size; the others show once, few, many or a class for expanded clones.

D: -; size: -; V: TRBV7-9; J: TRBJ1-4; CDR3: CASSLWVSDIGEKLFF; DNA: TGTGCCAGCAGCTTATGGGTTTCTGACATAGGTGAAAAACTGTTTTTT
D: -; size: -; V: TRBV7-8; J: TRBJ1-6; CDR3: CASSSLTGSDSPLHF; DNA: TGTGCCAGCAGCTCCCTAACAGGCTCGGATTCACCCCTCCACTTT
D: -; size: -; V: TRBV5-1; J: TRBJ2-1; CDR3: CASSFQGNEQFF; DNA: TGCGCCAGCAGCTTCCAGGGAAATGAGCAGTTCTTC
D: TRBD1; size: -; V: TRBV7-9; J: TRBJ1-1; CDR3: CASSLTGGYTEAFF; DNA: TGTGCCAGCAGCTTGACAGGGGGCTACACTGAAGCTTTCTTT
D: TRBD1; size: -; V: TRBV29-1; J: TRBJ2-2; CDR3: CSVSDRVGTGELFF; DNA: TGCAGCGTCAGTGACAGGGTTGGCACCGGGGAGCTGTTTTTT
D: TRBD1; size: -; V: TRBV11-1; J: TRBJ2-5; CDR3: CASSLRDRQETQYF; DNA: TGTGCCAGCAGCCTTCGGGACAGGCAAGAGACCCAGTACTTC
D: TRBD1; size: -; V: TRBV13; J: TRBJ1-2; CDR3: CASTGDRDYGYTF; DNA: TGTGCCAGCACCGGCGACAGGGACTATGGCTACACCTTC
D: TRBD1; size: -; V: TRBV30; J: TRBJ2-7; CDR3: CAWTGGYEQYF; DNA: TGTGCCTGGACAGGGGGCTACGAGCAGTACTTC
D: -; size: -; V: TRBV29-1; J: TRBJ2-3; CDR3: CSVSGGEDTQYF; DNA: TGCAGCGTCTCCGGGGGTGAAGATACGCAGTATTTT
D: -; size: -; V: TRBV5-6; J: TRBJ1-4; CDR3: CASSFRDFNEKLFF; DNA: TGTGCCAGCAGCTTCCGGGACTTTAATGAAAAACTGTTTTTT
D: -; size: -; V: TRBV5-5; J: TRBJ1-6; CDR3: CASSPGLEDSPLHF; DNA: TGTGCCAGCAGCCCCGGACTTGAGGATTCACCCCTCCACTTT
D: -; size: -; V: TRBV2; J: TRBJ1-6; CDR3: CASRATDNYNSPLHF; DNA: TGTGCCAGCAGGGCGACCGACAACTATAATTCACCCCTCCACTTT
D: TRBD2; size: -; V: TRBV3-1/TRBV3-2; J: TRBJ2-7; CDR3: CASSKVRTSGYEQYF; DNA: TGTGCCAGCAGCAAAGTTCGGACTAGCGGATACGAGCAGTACTTC
D: -; size: -; V: TRBV28; J: TRBJ2-2; CDR3: CASSPGTLRNTGELFF; DNA: TGTGCCAGCAGTCCCGGGACTCTCAGAAACACCGGGGAGCTGTTTTTT
D: TRBD1; size: -; V: TRBV6-5; J: TRBJ2-2; CDR3: CASLPGQQTGELFF; DNA: TGTGCCAGCTTACCGGGACAGCAAACCGGGGAGCTGTTTTTT
D: -; size: -; V: TRBV30; J: TRBJ1-2; CDR3: CAWSAGKFWYGYTF; DNA: TGTGCCTGGTCAGCAGGGAAATTTTGGTATGGCTACACCTTC
D: TRBD1; size: -; V: TRBV2; J: TRBJ1-2; CDR3: CASSHLTGGDGYTF; DNA: TGTGCCAGCAGCCACTTGACAGGGGGGGATGGCTACACCTTC
D: TRBD1; size: -; V: TRBV30; J: TRBJ1-1; CDR3: CAWSTQGARNTEAFF; DNA: TGTGCCTGGAGTACCCAGGGGGCCCGGAACACTGAAGCTTTCTTT
D: -; size: -; V: TRBV5-1; J: TRBJ1-1; CDR3: CASSLQPNTEAFF; DNA: TGCGCCAGCAGCCTACAGCCGAACACTGAAGCTTTCTTT
D: TRBD1; size: -; V: TRBV3-1/TRBV3-2; J: TRBJ2-5; CDR3: CASSRTGGSETQYF; DNA: TGTGCCAGCAGCCGTACAGGGGGCAGCGAGACCCAGTACTTC
D: TRBD2; size: once; V: TRBV6-6; J: TRBJ2-1; CDR3: CASSSTSGGFNEQFF; DNA: TGTGCCAGCAGCTCTACTAGCGGGGGCTTCAATGAGCAGTTCTTC
D: TRBD1; size: -; V: TRBV2; J: TRBJ1-2; CDR3: CASSLQGAQDYGYTF; DNA: TGTGCCAGCAGTCTACAGGGGGCGCAGGACTATGGCTACACCTTC
D: -; size: -; V: TRBV18; J: TRBJ2-7; CDR3: CASSPLSLGLDSEQYF; DNA: TGTGCCAGCTCACCACTTTCTCTGGGGCTTGATTCCGAGCAGTACTTC
D: TRBD1; size: -; V: TRBV18; J: TRBJ1-1; CDR3: CASSGRPSGQGAFF; DNA: TGTGCCAGCTCGGGAAGGCCATCGGGACAGGGAGCTTTCTTT
D: TRBD1; size: -; V: TRBV6-1; J: TRBJ1-6; CDR3: CASSELDRENSPLHF; DNA: TGTGCCAGCAGTGAACTCGACAGGGAAAATTCACCCCTCCACTTT
D: TRBD2; size: -; V: TRBV2; J: TRBJ2-1; CDR3: CAKGLEDEQFF; DNA: TGTGCCAAGGGACTAGAGGATGAGCAGTTCTTC
D: -; size: -; V: TRBV7-2; J: TRBJ1-2; CDR3: CASSPRTGNPGYGYTF; DNA: TGTGCCAGCAGCCCTAGAACAGGCAACCCTGGCTATGGCTACACCTTC
D: TRBD2; size: -; V: TRBV18; J: TRBJ2-3; CDR3: CASSPLAGGPTDTQYF; DNA: TGTGCCAGCTCACCACTAGCGGGGGGCCCCACAGATACGCAGTATTTT
D: -; size: -; V: TRBV19; J: TRBJ1-5; CDR3: CASSPHEDRKGQPQHF; DNA: TGTGCCAGTAGTCCCCATGAAGACAGGAAAGGTCAGCCCCAGCATTTT
D: -; size: -; V: TRBV7-2; J: TRBJ1-1; CDR3: CASTGGGNTEAFF; DNA: TGTGCCAGCACGGGGGGAGGGAACACTGAAGCTTTCTTT
D: TRBD1; size: -; V: TRBV11-2; J: TRBJ1-4; CDR3: CASSLTGTGNEKLFF; DNA: TGTGCCAGCAGCCTGACCGGGACAGGGAACGAAAAACTGTTTTTT
D: -; size: -; V: TRBV7-2; J: TRBJ1-2; CDR3: CASSLDSSGANYGYTF; DNA: TGTGCCAGCAGCTTAGATTCGAGTGGGGCAAACTATGGCTACACCTTC
D: -; size: once; V: TRBV11-3; J: TRBJ2-1; CDR3: CASSLRQTSYNEQFF; DNA: TGTGCCAGCAGCCTGAGACAGACCTCCTACAATGAGCAGTTCTTC
D: TRBD1; size: -; V: TRBV5-1; J: TRBJ2-4; CDR3: CASSLGTGKNIQYF; DNA: TGCGCCAGCAGCCTTGGGACAGGAAAAAACATTCAGTACTTC
D: TRBD1; size: -; V: TRBV7-7; J: TRBJ2-7; CDR3: CASRKNRGRPYEQYF; DNA: TGTGCTAGCAGGAAAAACAGGGGCCGGCCCTACGAGCAGTACTTC
D: -; size: once; V: TRBV5-1; J: TRBJ1-4; CDR3: CASRVSPTNEKLFF; DNA: TGCGCCAGCAGGGTCAGTCCAACTAATGAAAAACTGTTTTTT
D: TRBD1; size: once; V: TRBV18; J: TRBJ2-7; CDR3: CASSTIGTDYEQYF; DNA: TGTGCCAGCTCAACGATCGGGACAGACTACGAGCAGTACTTC
D: -; size: -; V: TRBV6-6; J: TRBJ1-1; CDR3: CASSYSLGHWETEAFF; DNA: TGTGCCAGCAGTTACTCTTTAGGGCACTGGGAGACTGAAGCTTTCTTT
D: -; size: once; V: TRBV10-3; J: TRBJ1-6; CDR3: CAISTTKERRNSPLHF; DNA: TGTGCCATCAGTACCACTAAAGAGCGCCGTAATTCACCCCTCCACTTT
D: -; size: -; V: TRBV5-1; J: TRBJ2-7; CDR3: CASSFFGHSYEQYF; DNA: TGCGCCAGCAGCTTTTTTGGGCACTCCTACGAGCAGTACTTC
D: TRBD1; size: -; V: TRBV2; J: TRBJ1-3; CDR3: CASSDRGRTGNTIYF; DNA: TGTGCCAGCAGTGACAGGGGGCGCACGGGAAACACCATATATTTT
D: TRBD2; size: -; V: TRBV7-3; J: TRBJ2-3; CDR3: CASSLKLAGGPDTQYF; DNA: TGTGCCAGCAGCTTAAAACTAGCGGGGGGGCCAGATACGCAGTATTTT
D: -; size: -; V: TRBV12-3/TRBV12-4; J: TRBJ1-1; CDR3: CASSLQSLTEAFF; DNA: TGTGCCAGCAGTCTCCAAAGTCTAACTGAAGCTTTCTTT
D: -; size: -; V: TRBV18; J: TRBJ1-2; CDR3: CASSPFDSRANYGYTF; DNA: TGTGCCAGCTCACCGTTTGACAGCCGAGCTAACTATGGCTACACCTTC
D: -; size: once; V: TRBV7-8; J: TRBJ1-2; CDR3: CASSLEMRGYYGYTF; DNA: TGTGCCAGCAGCTTAGAAATGAGGGGGTACTATGGCTACACCTTC
D: TRBD1; size: -; V: TRBV7-9; J: TRBJ1-2; CDR3: CASSLDRGKEGYTF; DNA: TGTGCCAGCAGCCTCGACAGGGGGAAAGAGGGCTACACCTTC
D: -; size: -; V: TRBV19; J: TRBJ1-5; CDR3: CASMLGGRGNQPQHF; DNA: TGTGCCAGCATGCTGGGAGGGAGGGGCAATCAGCCCCAGCATTTT
D: -; size: -; V: TRBV7-2; J: TRBJ1-2; CDR3: CASSPDRHYGYTF; DNA: TGTGCCAGCAGCCCCGACAGGCACTATGGCTACACCTTC
D: -; size: few; V: TRBV5-1; J: TRBJ1-2; CDR3: CASSVSGYGYTF; DNA: TGCGCCAGCAGCGTGAGTGGCTATGGCTACACCTTC
D: -; size: -; V: TRBV5-1; J: TRBJ1-5; CDR3: CASSQTLSGPQHF; DNA: TGCGCCAGCAGCCAGACTCTGTCGGGGCCCCAGCATTTT
D: -; size: -; V: TRBV7-9; J: TRBJ2-4; CDR3: CASSLGVTRDIQYF; DNA: TGTGCCAGCAGCTTAGGGGTAACTCGGGACATTCAGTACTTC
D: -; size: -; V: TRBV5-1; J: TRBJ2-5; CDR3: CASSLVGGAYQETQYF; DNA: TGCGCCAGCAGCTTGGTTGGCGGGGCGTATCAAGAGACCCAGTACTTC
D: TRBD1; size: -; V: TRBV19; J: TRBJ1-2; CDR3: CASSPRDRGPGYTF; DNA: TGTGCCAGTAGTCCAAGGGACAGGGGGCCGGGCTACACCTTC
D: TRBD1; size: -; V: TRBV4-1; J: TRBJ1-1; CDR3: CASSHGQGRGTEAFF; DNA: TGCGCCAGCAGCCATGGACAGGGTCGAGGGACTGAAGCTTTCTTT
D: -; size: -; V: TRBV11-3; J: TRBJ1-6; CDR3: CASSLDAGRMVYNSPLHF; DNA: TGTGCCAGCAGCTTAGACGCCGGGAGGATGGTCTATAATTCACCCCTCCACTTT
D: -; size: -; V: TRBV3-1/TRBV3-2; J: TRBJ2-6; CDR3: CASSRALSGANVLTF; DNA: TGTGCCAGCAGCCGGGCCCTCTCTGGGGCCAACGTCCTGACTTTC
D: -; size: -; V: TRBV2; J: TRBJ1-1; CDR3: CASSSQGNTEAFF; DNA: TGTGCCAGCAGTTCTCAGGGGAACACTGAAGCTTTCTTT